This T cell receptor beta chain was sequenced during a study of cytomegalovirus exposure and HLA in healthy donors. Study-wide findings and caveats: Later on, an analysis tied under 20,000 TCR beta sequences to HLA alleles at 0.05 false discovery rate. In vitro assays verified that a few CMV-associated chains recognized CMV antigens specifically.

This clone has more than one count but fewer than ten. Its antigen is not known. J was trimmed by 3 bases and V by 5 bases; bases with no gene match: 9. CDR3 size: 15 residues. Germline loops: CDR1 SEHNR, CDR2 FQNEAQ (reference sequence). Primers for the PCR totalled 60 Vbeta and 13 Jbeta. Repertoires were generated with immunoSEQ multiplex PCR, while TCRdb's copy carries only in-frame clones and drops some. The sample carries 110,000 to 150,000 clones, 70% to 80% recorded once. This receptor was obtained from a male donor in good health and CMV-seronegative. The rearrangement uses TRBV7-9 and TRBJ2-7; 8 positions agree with TRBD1. The material sequenced was PBMCs. The CDR3 sequence: CASSDPGTGLYEQYF. DNA for the CDR3: TGTGCCAGCAGCGACCCCGGGACAGGACTCTACGAGCAGTACTTC.